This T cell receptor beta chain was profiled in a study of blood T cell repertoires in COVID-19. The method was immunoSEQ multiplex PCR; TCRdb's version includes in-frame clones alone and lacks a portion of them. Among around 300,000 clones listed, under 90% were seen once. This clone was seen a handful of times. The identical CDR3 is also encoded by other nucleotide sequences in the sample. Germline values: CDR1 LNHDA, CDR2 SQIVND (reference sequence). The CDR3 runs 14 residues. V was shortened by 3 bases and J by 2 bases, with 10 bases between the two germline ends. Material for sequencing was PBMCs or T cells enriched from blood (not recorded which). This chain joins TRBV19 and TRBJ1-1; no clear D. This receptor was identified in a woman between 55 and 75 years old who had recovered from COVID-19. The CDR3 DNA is TGTGCCAGTAGTATTGGAGGGAGCAACACTGAAGCTTTCTTT. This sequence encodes CASSIGGSNTEAFF.